These 21 T cell receptor beta chains originate from one sample sequenced in a study of cytomegalovirus exposure and HLA in healthy donors. 60 Vbeta and 13 Jbeta primers were used in PCR. Sequencing was performed with immunoSEQ multiplex PCR; in TCRdb, only in-frame clones are kept and a portion is missing. The profile shows under 150,000 clones, about 79% of them singletons. The material sequenced was PBMCs. The receptors come from a male donor in good health and CMV-seronegative.

J is TRBJ2-3 and V is TRBV5-1; the match to TRBD2 covers 7 bases. The CDR3 extends over 15 amino acids. Germline lookup yields CDR1 SGHRS and CDR2 YFSETQ. J lost 5 bases, V lost 0 bases, and 6 bases had no gene match. CDR3 loop: CASSLASGAGDTQYF. In DNA form, the CDR3 reads TGCGCCAGCAGCTTGGCTAGCGGAGCGGGAGATACGCAGTATTTT.

This clone was counted a few times. The CDR3 here is CASRGEGEPQHF. The CDR3 nucleotides read TGTGCCAGCAGGGGGGAGGGGGAGCCCCAGCATTTT. The genes are TRBV2 and TRBJ1-5, with D possibly TRBD1 on 6 matching bases. The CDR3 is 12 amino acids. Germline lookup yields CDR1 SNHLY and CDR2 FYNNEI. V was cut by 6 bases and J by 8 bases, with 11 bases left in between.

The chain combines TRBV27 with TRBJ1-2; D unresolved. Germline-derived CDR1 and CDR2 are MNHEY and SMNVEV (reference sequence). V was shortened by 8 bases and J by 9 bases, with 13 bases between the two germline ends. The CDR3 length is 11 residues. In nucleotides, the CDR3 is TGTGCCAGCCGCGGGGTACCGAGCTACACCTTC. Amino acid sequence: CASRGVPSYTF.

J is TRBJ2-3 and V is TRBV6-4, with D unclear. The germline gives CDR1 MRHNA, CDR2 SNTAGT. The CDR3 has 13 residues. The V and J ends lost 5 bases and 4 bases respectively, with 10 bases between them. This chain's CDR3 is CASSLSESDTQYF. The CDR3 region has the DNA TGTGCCAGCAGTCTGAGCGAATCAGATACGCAGTATTTT.

The table lists this clone with a count of one. The chain employs TRBV27 and TRBJ1-5, with D perhaps matching TRBD1 (6 bases). The CDR3 runs to 20 residues. Trimming stripped 4 bases from V and 7 bases from J, with 32 bases between. Per the germline V gene, CDR1 is MNHEY and CDR2 is SMNVEV (reference sequence). The CDR3 DNA sequence: TGTGCCAGCAGTTCCGGGGGGCCGTGGGGCGAACCAGGATGGGCGCAGCCCCAGCATTTT. Amino acids: CASSSGGPWGEPGWAQPQHF.

The genes are TRBV6-1 and TRBJ1-5, with a possible D match to TRBD1 (6 bases). The CDR3 extends over 14 amino acids. Germline V gene sequence: CDR1 MNHNS, CDR2 SASEGT. Trimming pared 7 bases from V and 2 bases from J, leaving 12 bases between. CDR3 protein: CASKVAGGNQPQHF. CDR3 DNA: TGTGCCAGCAAGGTCGCAGGGGGCAATCAGCCCCAGCATTTT.

This clone was picked up a small number of times. This chain links TRBV4-3 with TRBJ2-7; tentatively, D is TRBD2 (6 bases). V lost 3 bases and J lost 2, with 14 bases in between. This CDR3 has 15 residues. The germline gives CDR1 LGHNA, CDR2 YSLEER. The CDR3 nucleotides read TGCGCCAGCAGCCACTCAGTCGGAGGGGCCTACGAGCAGTACTTC. This encodes CASSHSVGGAYEQYF.

The rearrangement uses TRBV6-1 and TRBJ1-1; a weak D match, TRBD1 (5 bases). Between the trimmed V and J ends, which lost 0 bases and 1 base, there was a span of 15 bases. Looked up from germline, CDR1 is MNHNS and CDR2 is SASEGT. CDR3 length equals 17 residues. The chain's CDR3 is CASSEAPFLGQNTEAFF. CDR3 nucleotides: TGTGCCAGCAGTGAAGCGCCTTTTTTAGGACAGAACACTGAAGCTTTCTTT.

The chain is built from TRBV11-1 and TRBJ2-7, with D perhaps TRBD1 (6 bases). Trimming cost V 8 bases and J 5 bases, with 10 bases left between them. The length of the CDR3 is 11 residues. Germline CDR1 SGHAT, CDR2 FQDESV (reference sequence). In DNA form, the CDR3 reads TGTGCCAGCGGGGGCGGGCACGAGCAGTACTTC. It codes for CASGGGHEQYF.

V usage is TRBV7-2 and J usage is TRBJ2-7; D remains ambiguous. The V gene lost 5 bases and the J gene lost 0 bases, with 8 bases spanning the gap. The germline CDR1 and CDR2 sequences are SGHTA and FQGNSA. The CDR3 runs 13 residues. CDR3 region: CASSPLFSYEQYF. CDR3 in DNA: TGTGCCAGCAGCCCCTTATTCTCCTACGAGCAGTACTTC.

The V call is TRBV2, the J call TRBJ1-3; TRBD1 might be the D (5 bases). The CDR3 spans 15 residues. V was cut by 5 bases and J by 1 base, with 12 bases left in between. Germline lookup yields CDR1 SNHLY and CDR2 FYNNEI. The CDR3 region is CASSQEGTSGNTIYF. The CDR3 DNA is TGTGCCAGCAGTCAGGAGGGGACTTCTGGAAACACCATATATTTT.

The chain is built from TRBV28 and TRBJ2-3; 9 bases align to TRBD2. Germline values: CDR1 MDHEN, CDR2 SYDVKM. V lost 6 bases and J lost 5; bases outside the gene matches: 9. The CDR3 sequence is 15 residues long. CDR3 nucleotides: TGTGCCAGCAGCGTACTAGCGGGTGGCGAAGATACGCAGTATTTT. Its translation: CASSVLAGGEDTQYF.

The chain employs TRBV19 and TRBJ2-7; 7 bases line up with TRBD2. The CDR3 length is 15 residues. Germline loops: CDR1 LNHDA, CDR2 SQIVND (reference sequence). V trimming: 3 bases; J trimming: 3 bases; junction bases outside the gene matches: 8. The CDR3 sequence: CASSISSGPSYEQYF. DNA for the CDR3: TGTGCCAGTAGTATCTCTAGCGGCCCTAGCTACGAGCAGTACTTC. The entire variable domain, with the rest obtained from reference TRBV19 and TRBJ2-7, is as follows: DGGITQSPKYLFRKEGQNVTLSCEQNLNHDAMYWYRQDPGQGLRLIYYSQIVNDFQKGDIAEGYSVSREKKESFPLTVTSAQKNPTAFYLCASSISSGPSYEQYFGPGTRLTVT.

The chain combines TRBV6-1 with TRBJ2-7; D possibly corresponds to TRBD1 (5 bases). Germline V gene lookup returns CDR1 MNHNS and CDR2 SASEGT. The V gene lost 6 bases and the J gene lost 1 base, with 16 bases spanning the gap. This CDR3 region has 15 residues. CDR3 sequence reads: CASSRAGFSSYEQYF. The CDR3 DNA follows: TGTGCCAGCAGCCGGGCAGGGTTTTCGTCCTACGAGCAGTACTTC.

The rearrangement links TRBV6-6 to TRBJ2-7, with TRBD2 identical over 7 bases. The V segment lost 7 bases and the J segment 2 bases; nucleotides outside the gene matches: 11. CDR3 length: 15 residues. Germline loops: CDR1 MNHNY, CDR2 SVGAGI (reference sequence). The CDR3 DNA follows: TGTGCCAGCACCCAACCGGCTAGCGGAACCTACGAGCAGTACTTC. Amino acids: CASTQPASGTYEQYF.

The chain has TRBV29-1 and TRBJ2-7; maybe TRBD2 (6 bases). Between the trimmed V and J ends, which lost 6 bases and 5 bases, there was a span of 17 bases. The germline gives CDR1 SQVTM, CDR2 ANQGSEA. The CDR3 runs to 13 residues. DNA of the CDR3: TGCAGCGTGTCCGCAGGGAAGCGGGACGAGCAGTACTTC. Translating it yields CSVSAGKRDEQYF.

This clone turned up a few times. The rearrangement uses TRBV14 and TRBJ2-1; no clear D gene. The CDR3 is 13 residues long. From germline, CDR1 is SGHDN and CDR2 FVKESK. V gave up 0 bases and J gave up 3 bases, with 3 bases separating them. Here the CDR3 DNA reads TGTGCCAGCAGCCAAGATCGCTACAATGAGCAGTTCTTC. It codes for CASSQDRYNEQFF.

The rearrangement uses TRBV11-2 and TRBJ2-3; unclear D gene. This CDR3 is built from 16 residues. V lost 1 base and J lost 2, with 13 bases in between. Looked up from germline, CDR1 is SGHAT and CDR2 is FQNNGV. The CDR3 protein is CASSLGFGPTTDTQYF. CDR3 nucleotides: TGTGCCAGCAGCTTAGGTTTTGGGCCTACCACAGATACGCAGTATTTT.

DNA for the CDR3: TGTGCCAGCAGATCTAGCGGGAGCACAGATACGCAGTATTTT. Amino acid sequence: CASRSSGSTDTQYF. The chain has TRBV6-1 and TRBJ2-3, with 8 bases identical to TRBD2. The CDR3 totals 14 residues. Per the germline V gene, CDR1 is MNHNS and CDR2 is SASEGT. J gave up 0 bases and V 6 bases, and 2 bases lay outside the gene matches.

The chain couples TRBV7-9 to TRBJ2-5; 9 positions match TRBD2. V was pared by 0 bases and J by 3 bases, with 2 bases of the junction left unmatched. Germline lookup yields CDR1 SEHNR and CDR2 FQNEAQ (reference sequence). This CDR3 is 15 amino acids long. In DNA form, the CDR3 reads TGTGCCAGCAGCTTAGCCCAGCGGGGGGAAGAGACCCAGTACTTC. Translation: CASSLAQRGEETQYF.

The J gene is TRBJ2-3, the V gene TRBV15; TRBD2 matches at 11 bases. J was trimmed by 4 bases and V by 2 bases; bases with no gene match: 8. The germline gives CDR1 LNHNV, CDR2 YYDKDF (reference sequence). The CDR3 runs 17 residues. CDR3 nucleotides: TGTGCCACCAGCAGATCCCTAACTAGCGGGAGCTCAGATACGCAGTATTTT. Its translation: CATSRSLTSGSSDTQYF.